The 10 T cell receptor beta chains given below trace back to one sample, sequenced in a study of blood T cells in healthy people across ages. A second PCR, run for roughly 7 to 12 cycles, used a sample-barcoded 5' primer plus a J-beta primer mix. TCRdb ran MiXCR on the 5' RACE reads and lists one entry per CDR3 protein. The sample includes hundreds of thousands of distinct CDR3 sequences, more than 20% seen only once; the top ten take about 3.6%. The sample comprised blood. All receptors derive from a man in his 70s in good health.

The chain carries TRBV7-2 and TRBJ2-5; D call uncertain. The DNA end lines up better with TRBJ2-1; the J call may be wrong. The CDR3 extends over 13 amino acids. Germline V CDR1 and CDR2: SGHTA, FQGNSA. DNA for the CDR3: TGTGCCAGCAGCTTAGCGTGGGACAATGAGCAGTTCTTC. Translation gives CASSLAWDNEQFF.

The rearrangement links TRBV9 to TRBJ2-2, with TRBD1 identical over 7 bases. CDR3 size: 14 residues. The trim removed 2 bases at V and 5 bases at J, leaving 3 bases unmatched. The germline V gene has CDR1 SGDLS and CDR2 YYNGEE. The CDR3 nucleotides read TGTGCCAGCAGCGTCAGACAGGGAACCGGGGAGCTGTTTTTT. Amino acids: CASSVRQGTGELFF.

The chain couples TRBV3-1 to TRBJ2-5; possibly TRBD1 for D (6 bases). Deletions cut 3 bases from V and 9 bases from J, with 11 bases between. Germline CDR1 and CDR2: LGHDT and YNNKEL (reference sequence). This CDR3 region has 12 residues. The CDR3 spells CASSQDRGPQYF. Written as DNA, the CDR3 is TGTGCCAGCAGCCAGGACAGAGGTCCCCAGTACTTC.

The CDR3 is CSARVIREGAYEQYF. In DNA, the CDR3 is TGCAGTGCTAGGGTTATCCGGGAGGGAGCGTACGAGCAGTACTTC. V usage is TRBV20-1 and J usage is TRBJ2-7; 8 bases fit TRBD2. This CDR3 spans 15 amino acids. V shed 3 bases and J 4 bases; nucleotides not matched to a gene: 11. Germline V gives CDR1 DFQATT, CDR2 SNEGSKA (reference sequence).

The CDR3 bases are TGTGCCAGCAGTGAAGACACGGGACACAGAACTGAAGCTTTCTTT. Protein product: CASSEDTGHRTEAFF. V is TRBV2 and J is TRBJ1-1, with a possible D match to TRBD1 (6 bases). Germline V gives CDR1 SNHLY, CDR2 FYNNEI. Trimming pared 1 base from V and 5 bases from J, leaving 14 bases between. The CDR3 is 15 amino acids. Variable domain in full (rest from reference TRBV2 and TRBJ1-1): EPEVTQTPSHQVTQMGQEVILRCVPISNHLYFYWYRQILGQKVEFLVSFYNNEISEKSEIFDDQFSVERPDGSNFTLKIRSTKLEDSAMYFCASSEDTGHRTEAFFGQGTRLTVV.

The genes are TRBV9 and TRBJ2-5, with D possibly called TRBD1 or TRBD2 (5 bases each). The DNA end favors TRBJ2-7, so the J call may be wrong. This CDR3 has 15 residues. Germline V lookup: CDR1 SGDLS, CDR2 YYNGEE. The CDR3 DNA reads as TGTGCCAGCAGCCCAACCGGGACGGATGTCTACGAGCAGTACTTC. It translates to CASSPTGTDVYEQYF.

The chain recombines TRBV28 with TRBJ2-2; D possibly corresponds to TRBD2 (6 bases). Germline assignment: CDR1 MDHEN and CDR2 SYDVKM. V dropped 7 bases and J dropped 5 bases, with 17 bases sitting between them. The CDR3 length is 15 residues. In DNA, the CDR3 is TGTGCCAGCAAGGAAGCCCTTGCGGGGACCGGGGAGCTGTTTTTT. It yields the protein CASKEALAGTGELFF.

The V and J genes are TRBV5-1 and TRBJ2-1; D might be TRBD1 or TRBD2, each matching 6 bases. Trimming left V 4 bases short and J 0 bases short, with 17 bases between. The length of the CDR3 is 17 residues. The V gene's germline CDR1 is SGHRS and CDR2 YFSETQ. The CDR3 sequence: CASSLSTGRGSYNEQFF. The CDR3 nucleotides are TGCGCCAGCAGCCTGAGTACAGGGCGGGGCTCCTACAATGAGCAGTTCTTC.

J is TRBJ2-7 and V is TRBV20-1; a possible D gene is TRBD2 (7 bases). Trimming removed 4 bases from V and 5 bases from J, with 21 bases in between. CDR1 and CDR2 (germline): DFQATT, SNEGSKA (reference sequence). The length of the CDR3 is 15 residues. Written as DNA, the CDR3 is TGCAGTGCTATACCGACTAGCAGGGGATTGGACGAGCAGTACTTC. This gives the protein CSAIPTSRGLDEQYF.

The J gene is TRBJ1-2, the V gene TRBV14, with D unclear. The CDR3 is 13 amino acids. Trimming stripped 1 base from V and 5 bases from J, with 8 bases between. Germline V gene data show CDR1 as SGHDN and CDR2 as FVKESK. The CDR3 DNA follows: TGTGCCAGCAGCCAAGCCGTCGGATATGGCTACACCTTC. This translates into CASSQAVGYGYTF.